Listed here are 10 T cell receptor beta chains from one sample, sequenced in a study of response to subunit inactivated influenza vaccine. TCRdb itself ran the RT-PCR reads through MiXCR, one entry per CDR3 protein. The data show roughly 780,000 distinct CDR3 sequences, around 20% seen once. Sequenced material: PBMCs from blood, taken approximately 5 days after vaccination. The receptors shown here come from a man between 50 and 59 years old who received an inactivated influenza vaccine.

The gene calls are TRBV7-2 and TRBJ1-4; D is undetermined. Germline loops: CDR1 SGHTA, CDR2 FQGNSA. Trimming took off 5 bases at V and 7 bases at J, with 17 bases between the two ends. The CDR3 consists of 15 residues. The CDR3 sequence is CASSPDLGSTEKLFF. CDR3 coding DNA: TGTGCCAGCAGCCCCGACCTAGGATCTACTGAAAAACTGTTTTTT.

This clonotype has just a few counts. The chain recombines TRBV20-1 with TRBJ2-1, with D possibly being TRBD1 (6 bases). Trimming removed 2 bases from V and 3 bases from J, with 17 bases in between. This CDR3 region has 16 residues. Germline V gene lookup returns CDR1 DFQATT and CDR2 SNEGSKA (reference sequence). CDR3: CSARSGTPRNYNEQFF. The DNA for the CDR3 is TGCAGTGCTAGATCCGGGACACCTCGTAACTACAATGAGCAGTTCTTC.

This clonotype was seen a handful of times. The chain employs TRBV12-3 or TRBV12-4 and TRBJ1-1; D remains ambiguous. CDR3 length: 13 amino acids. Between the trimmed V and J ends, which lost 5 bases and 1 base, there was a span of 8 bases. DNA for the CDR3: TGTGCCAGCAGTAGGTCGGCGAACACTGAAGCTTTCTTT. Protein product: CASSRSANTEAFF.

The chain employs TRBV4-3 and TRBJ2-3; D is unresolved. Germline loops: CDR1 LGHNA, CDR2 YSLEER. The V end lost 0 bases, the J end lost 4 bases, and 5 bases lay between the germline ends. The CDR3 has 13 residues. Here the CDR3 reads CASSQDPADTQYF. Written as DNA, the CDR3 is TGCGCCAGCAGCCAAGATCCGGCAGATACGCAGTATTTT.

The V call is TRBV18, the J call TRBJ2-3, with 7 bases that match TRBD2. The V segment lost 4 bases and the J segment 1 base; nucleotides outside the gene matches: 8. The CDR3 contains 16 residues. In germline, CDR1 is KGHSH, CDR2 LQKENI. The DNA for the CDR3 is TGTGCCAGCTCACTGCGGGGCCTAGCGGGCACAGATACGCAGTATTTT. Protein sequence: CASSLRGLAGTDTQYF.

This clonotype was observed a few times. The gene calls are TRBV20-1 and TRBJ2-1, with 14 nucleotides matching TRBD2. Germline CDR1 reads DFQATT; CDR2 reads SNEGSKA (reference sequence). Trimming removed 5 bases from V and 9 bases from J; junction bases left unmatched: 12. The CDR3 contains 16 residues. CDR3 loop: CSARKGGLAGAAEQFF. For the CDR3, the DNA is TGCAGTGCTCGAAAGGGGGGACTAGCGGGAGCGGCTGAGCAGTTCTTC.

This chain uses TRBV6-1 with TRBJ2-7; 9 bases map to TRBD1. The CDR3 sequence is 12 residues long. Germline V gene lookup returns CDR1 MNHNS and CDR2 SASEGT. The V gene end was trimmed by 6 bases and the J gene end by 9 bases; junction bases not matched to a gene: 6. CDR3 bases: TGTGCCAGCAGCACAGGGGGCGCCGGGCAGTACTTC. Translated: CASSTGGAGQYF.

The rearrangement uses TRBV20-1 and TRBJ2-5; D is perhaps TRBD1 or TRBD2 (5 bases each). This CDR3 contains 14 residues. Germline loops: CDR1 DFQATT, CDR2 SNEGSKA (reference sequence). Between the trimmed V and J ends, which lost 6 bases and 5 bases, there was a span of 19 bases. CDR3 nucleotide sequence: TGCAGTGCGAGCACTTCGGGCTGGGGGGAGACCCAGTACTTC. Protein sequence: CSASTSGWGETQYF.

This clonotype has more than one count but fewer than ten. The chain couples TRBV20-1 to TRBJ1-1; a possible D gene is TRBD1 (5 bases). Germline V CDR1 and CDR2: DFQATT, SNEGSKA (reference sequence). V was cut by 2 bases and J by 3 bases, with 10 bases left in between. This CDR3 spans 13 amino acids. The CDR3 DNA reads TGCAGTGCTAGATGGGGGGAGTACACTGAAGCTTTCTTT. Translated, it gives CSARWGEYTEAFF.

There are many counts of this clonotype. The chain joins TRBV20-1 to TRBJ2-1; D uncertain. The CDR3 is 13 residues long. Deletions cut 5 bases from V and 6 bases from J, with 14 bases between. From germline, CDR1 is DFQATT and CDR2 SNEGSKA (reference sequence). CDR3 DNA: TGCAGTGCTTCACAGCACTTTGGCAATGAGCAGTTCTTC. Its protein product is CSASQHFGNEQFF.